This is a list of T cell receptor beta chains from one sample in a study of response to subunit inactivated influenza vaccine. TCRdb recomputed calls from the RT-PCR reads with MiXCR, one row per CDR3 protein. The sample holds fewer than 550,000 distinct CDR3 sequences, about 25% seen once. This sample comprised CD4+ T cells sorted from PBMCs, obtained more than 4 days after vaccination. Receptors originate from a man aged 50-60 years who received an inactivated influenza vaccine. The CDR3 runs from the conserved cysteine through the conserved F or W. The D gene is left open where the match is weak.

v_call	d_call	j_call	cdr3_aa
TRBV20-1	TRBD2	TRBJ2-1	CSARETSGINEQFF
TRBV6-5	.	TRBJ2-5	CASSFPGEETQYF
TRBV29-1	.	TRBJ2-7	CSVRRDGGSYEQYF
TRBV5-1	.	TRBJ1-5	CASSSGQSNQPQHF
TRBV30	.	TRBJ1-6	CAWRASSGGASYNSPLHF
TRBV4-2	TRBD2	TRBJ2-3	CASSPTGGAPDTQYF
TRBV6-1	TRBD2	TRBJ2-4	CASRGGEIAKNIQYF
TRBV4-1	.	TRBJ2-7	CASSQDMRTSSEQYF
TRBV9	TRBD2	TRBJ2-7	CASSGPGTSSEQYF
TRBV4-2	.	TRBJ1-4	CASSQAASNEKLFF
TRBV10-3	TRBD2	TRBJ2-1	CAISGLAGGPSSSYNEQFF
TRBV9	.	TRBJ2-1	CASSVAGWTYNEQFF
TRBV12-3/TRBV12-4	.	TRBJ2-5	CASSFYGSQETQYF
TRBV5-1	.	TRBJ1-4	CASSPSARQGNEKLFF
TRBV6-5	TRBD1	TRBJ2-7	CASSYALGTGGHEQYF
TRBV2	.	TRBJ2-3	CASSEWATDTQYF
TRBV9	TRBD1	TRBJ1-1	CASSVSPGQGAEAFF
TRBV20-1	TRBD1	TRBJ2-5	CSASSQGLETQYF
TRBV11-2	.	TRBJ2-1	CASSSGVANEQFF
TRBV4-3	TRBD1	TRBJ2-7	CASSQGTGGLTHFMRQYF
TRBV4-2	.	TRBJ1-5	CASSQGGPAAQPQHF
TRBV7-9	.	TRBJ1-4	CASSGGTRNEKLFF
TRBV11-2	TRBD2	TRBJ2-1	CASSRRGTSGFTTYNEQFF
TRBV7-2	TRBD1	TRBJ2-1	CASSSGQGAIEQFF
TRBV27	.	TRBJ1-1	CASSTPFTEAFF
TRBV6-6	.	TRBJ2-7	CASSLQNYEQYF
TRBV5-1	.	TRBJ1-2	CASSEAGVDGYTF
TRBV7-9	TRBD1	TRBJ1-1	CASSSRTGGFSEAFF
TRBV5-1	TRBD2	TRBJ2-1	CASSQSGAEQFF
TRBV6-2/TRBV6-3	.	TRBJ2-3	CASRRSGGYRGTDTQYF
TRBV2	TRBD2	TRBJ2-7	CASSMTSGRVLYEQYF
TRBV11-3	TRBD2	TRBJ2-1	CASSFSGNSYNEQFF
TRBV20-1	.	TRBJ2-1	CSARGQSVYNEQFF
TRBV5-1	.	TRBJ1-1	CASSLAPRSTEAFF
TRBV10-2	.	TRBJ2-2	CASSDRRNTGELFF
TRBV12-3/TRBV12-4	TRBD1	TRBJ1-2	CASTFGQGRMGYTF
TRBV24-1	TRBD1	TRBJ2-1	CATSDLRQGAYNEQFF
TRBV3-1	TRBD1	TRBJ1-5	CASSRGTGSNQPQHF
TRBV10-3	.	TRBJ1-5	CAISESSNQPQHF
TRBV12-3/TRBV12-4	.	TRBJ2-7	CASSSQASSYEQYF